This TCR beta chain was documented in a study of siplizumab effects on memory and regulatory T cells (dated by TCRdb to the late 2010s). Background for the entire study: The study examined how the anti-CD2 antibody siplizumab affects alloreactive T-cell subsets in allogeneic mixed lymphocyte reactions built from human PBMCs. The full study reports these points: Whether proliferating Tregs from siplizumab cultures actually had suppressive function was not functionally confirmed. Roughly 75-97% of proliferating CD4+ or CD8+ clones could not be assigned a naive or memory phenotype. The cumulative frequency of alloreactive sequences traceable to unstimulated CD4+ memory T cells was significantly reduced by siplizumab. Of the alloreactive CD4+ clones that could be mapped, the Treg-derived share averaged about 63% with siplizumab compared with 25% to 30% in control reactions. Because sequences below about 10^-5 frequency were poorly captured, only a minor fraction of alloreactive clones could be mapped to unstimulated subsets. Unstimulated naive T cells appeared more diverse than memory T cells, and naive cells seemed to contribute substantially to the alloresponse.

Notes on this clone: Its antigen has not been determined. No quality values exist for individual bases; no much larger clone is one base distant.

Preparation of the library involved the immunoSEQ multiplex PCR assay. Approximately 100,000 TCR templates per sample were assayed on the deep sequencing platform. Genomic DNA extracted from sorted T cells was used for TCRbeta CDR3 sequencing. Per the source publication's procedure: The R programming language was used for clonal analysis of TCRbeta CDR3 data. Comparing unstimulated samples against CFSE-low samples taken after the reaction was how alloreactive CD4+ and CD8+ clones were defined. Regulatory or non-regulatory origin was assigned to alloreactive CD4+ clones by matching of sequences to sorted unstimulated Treg and non-Treg repertoires. TCRdb obtained this table from immuneACCESS and retained in-frame rearrangements with V and J assigned. These tables miss some clones; where compared with another copy, unresolved V genes account for less than half of the shortfall, and the remainder is unexplained. For V, J and clone size, that table is used; D and trimming come from the DNA. The sample includes around 100,000 clones, with around 94% observed a single time. Approximately 0.61% of the sample is in the top ten clones.

Sorted unstimulated T cells and proliferating T cells recovered from mixed lymphocyte reactions were subjected to TCRbeta CDR3 sequencing. Fresh whole blood from ten HLA-typed healthy donors was used as the source from which PBMCs were isolated. To map where alloreactive clones came from, CD4+ regulatory T cells in the unstimulated state were FACS-sorted. The CDR3 numbers 14 residues from cysteine through phenylalanine. Only the CDR3 DNA is retained, 42 bases long and in frame from the first base. V loses 1 base of germline sequence and J loses 5 bases, and the interval between the two ends is 12 bases. From a lookup of the germline V gene, CDR1 and CDR2 are SGHRS and YFSETQ.

The sequence is built from TRBV5-1 and TRBJ1-1, with a tentative D gene TRBD1 over 6 matching bases. This TCR derives from a human donor in good health. The specimen was Tregs sorted from blood. The bases read TGCGCCAGCAGCTTGCTTGGGGGCAAGACTGAAGCTTTCTTT. It encodes CASSLLGGKTEAFF.